This T cell receptor beta chain was captured by sequencing in a study of OX40 agonist ivuxolimab in advanced cancers. Study information: Prior anti-PD-1, anti-PD-L1 or anti-CTLA-4 therapy was allowed; around 40% had some. Partial response was recorded in three patients: one hepatocellular carcinoma and two cutaneous melanoma cases. Whole-study findings and limits: Expanded clones tended on average to be more numerous among CD8+ T cells than CD4+.

Sequencing was performed with immunoSEQ multiplex PCR; in TCRdb, only in-frame clones are kept and a portion is missing. The sample shows under 90,000 clones, about 93% of them seen only once. A word on this clone: Antigen specificity is unknown.

This CDR3 comprises 14 residues. Germline loops: CDR1 SGHVS, CDR2 FNYEAQ. The trim removed 7 bases at V and 8 bases at J, leaving 6 bases unmatched. This chain links TRBV7-6 with TRBJ2-1; 12 nucleotides agree with TRBD2. Here the sequenced sample was CD4+ or CD8+ T cells sorted from blood, taken in a trial of the OX40 agonist ivuxolimab. The sequence was obtained from an adult with an advanced solid tumor such as melanoma, head and neck, liver or kidney cancer. The chain's CDR3 is CASTLAGGHDEQFF. The CDR3 DNA follows: TGTGCCAGCACCCTAGCGGGGGGGCACGATGAGCAGTTCTTC.